This T cell receptor beta chain was found in a study of vaccination and CD4 T cells after COVID-19. Study at large: Overlapping peptides of the spike proteins of SARS-CoV-2, HCoV-NL63, HCoV-OC43 and HCoV-229E were used for cell stimulation. Some control cultures received a CEFX pool, which served as the positive control. Others received an HIV-1 Nef pool or no peptide. Study findings and constraints: Of the reactive clones in convalescent patients, a median about 90% showed up only post-vaccination.

V shed 5 bases, J shed 2 bases, and the junction held 7 bases outside the gene matches. The CDR3 runs 16 residues. Germline CDR1 and CDR2: SGHTA and FQGNSA. Regarding this clonotype: Its specificity is not known.

Treatment indicated: roughly 11-day PBMC culture with coronavirus spike peptide pools or control peptides (ViraFEST assay). The Oncomine TCR Beta short-read assay was what sequenced the DNA obtained from cultured CD4+ T cells. MiXCR was run by TCRdb on the PCR reads, yielding one entry per CDR3 protein. Of roughly 20,000 distinct CDR3 sequences in the sample, 25% to 30% are singletons; the top ten hold approximately 17%. The clonotype originates from a human donor with COVID-19. V is TRBV7-2 and J is TRBJ2-7, with 12 nucleotides matching TRBD2. Sequenced sample: cultured CD4+ T cells from blood. The CDR3 region has the DNA TGTGCCAGCAGCGCCGGACTAGCGGGGTTGCCCTACGAGCAGTACTTC. Protein: CASSAGLAGLPYEQYF.